This T cell receptor (beta chain) was obtained from a study of shared clonotypes between healthy human individuals. Notes on the study in general: It was observed that roughly 5.1% of naive CD4 clonotypes were shared across several donors.

With respect to this clone: The antigen is unknown.

Naive CD8 populations comprised CD45RO-negative cells positively selected for CCR7, excluding terminally differentiated effector memory CD45RA+ cells. Donors had no recently reported acute infections or vaccinations and were HIV-negative. The repertoire was sequenced with immunoSEQ multiplex PCR; TCRdb's copy has only in-frame clones and lacks some. The sample shows 700,000 to 950,000 clones, roughly 96% of them seen only once. CDR1 is SGDLS, CDR2 YYNGEE, per germline. Between the trimmed V and J ends, which lost 7 bases and 4 bases, there was a span of 14 bases. This CDR3 has 13 amino acids. The source of this sequence is a man aged 25-40 years in good health. Sample: naive CD8+ T cells sorted from blood. V gene TRBV9 combines with J gene TRBJ1-2; D gene uncertain. The CDR3 sequence: CASLGPTVYGYTF. CDR3 nucleotides: TGTGCCAGCCTGGGTCCGACCGTCTATGGCTACACCTTC.